This TCR beta chain was captured by sequencing in a study of blood T cells in healthy people across ages. With a J-beta primer mix and a sample-barcoded 5' primer, a second PCR ran roughly 6 to 12 cycles. TCRdb used MiXCR to reprocess the 5' RACE reads, holding one entry per CDR3 protein. The data show roughly 2 million distinct CDR3 sequences, about 50% seen once. The sequence derives from a woman aged 40 to 50 in good health. The sample taken for sequencing was blood.

The CDR3 region has the DNA TGTGCCAGCAGCGTAGACGGGGGTGTTTATTCACCCCTCCACTTT. This translates into CASSVDGGVYSPLHF. This chain connects TRBV9 to TRBJ1-6; D is perhaps TRBD1 (5 bases). The germline gives CDR1 SGDLS, CDR2 YYNGEE. V shed 0 bases and J shed 8 bases, with 12 bases lying between them. The CDR3 has 15 residues.